This T cell receptor beta chain originates from a study of spatial heterogeneity in lung cancer. Study-level background: Among detected sequences, beta-chain ones consistently exceeded alpha-chain ones in number.

Germline V CDR1 and CDR2: SGDLS, YYNGEE. The CDR3 is 15 amino acids. The V end lost 4 bases, the J end lost 7 bases, and 15 bases lay between the germline ends. At least ten counts were recorded for this clonotype. Every TCR cDNA molecule carried a tag that served as a unique molecular identifier. In TCRdb, the 5' RACE reads were re-called with MiXCR into one record per CDR3 protein. The table has about 38,000 distinct CDR3 sequences, approximately 7.5% seen once. Time point reported: sample taken at primary tumor resection. Samples came from 72 TRACERx patients with untreated early-stage lung cancer. The authors sequenced whole RNA from tumor, nontumor lung or frozen PBMC without sorting.

Sequenced material: PBMCs, taken at surgery. This clonotype originated in a male donor with early-stage non-small cell lung cancer. The gene calls are TRBV9 and TRBJ1-6; maybe TRBD1 (5 bases). The CDR3 loop reads CASSPGSGGNSPLHF. The CDR3 region has the DNA TGTGCCAGCAGCCCAGGGTCAGGCGGAAATTCACCCCTCCACTTT.